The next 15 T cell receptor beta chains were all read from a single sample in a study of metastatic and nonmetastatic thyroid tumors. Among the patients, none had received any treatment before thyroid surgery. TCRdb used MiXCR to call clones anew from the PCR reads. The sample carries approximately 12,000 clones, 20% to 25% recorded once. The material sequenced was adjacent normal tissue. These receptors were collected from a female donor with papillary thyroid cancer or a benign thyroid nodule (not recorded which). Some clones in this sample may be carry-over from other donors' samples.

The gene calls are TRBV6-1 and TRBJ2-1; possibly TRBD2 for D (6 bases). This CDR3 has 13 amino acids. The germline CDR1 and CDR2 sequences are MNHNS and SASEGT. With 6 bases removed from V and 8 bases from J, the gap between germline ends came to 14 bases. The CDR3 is CASRRDFTDEQFF. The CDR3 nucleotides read TGTGCCAGCAGGCGGGACTTCACGGATGAGCAGTTCTTC.

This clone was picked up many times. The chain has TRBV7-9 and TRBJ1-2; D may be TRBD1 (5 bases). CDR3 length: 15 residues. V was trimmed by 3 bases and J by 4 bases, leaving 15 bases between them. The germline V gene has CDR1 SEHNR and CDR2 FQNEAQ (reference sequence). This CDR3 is CASSLLGDFSYGYTF. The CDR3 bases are TGTGCCAGCAGCTTGTTGGGGGATTTTAGCTATGGCTACACCTTC.

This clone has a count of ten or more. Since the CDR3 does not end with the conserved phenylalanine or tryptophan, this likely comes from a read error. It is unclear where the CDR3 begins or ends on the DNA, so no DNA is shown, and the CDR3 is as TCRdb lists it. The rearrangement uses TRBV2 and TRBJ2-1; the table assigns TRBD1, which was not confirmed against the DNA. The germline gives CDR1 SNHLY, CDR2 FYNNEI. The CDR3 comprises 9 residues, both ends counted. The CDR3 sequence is CASSEASRT.

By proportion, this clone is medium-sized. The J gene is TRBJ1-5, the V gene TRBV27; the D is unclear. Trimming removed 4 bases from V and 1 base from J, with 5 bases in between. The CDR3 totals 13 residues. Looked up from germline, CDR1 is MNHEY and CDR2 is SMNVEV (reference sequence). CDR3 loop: CASSWASNQPQHF. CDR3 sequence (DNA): TGTGCCAGCAGTTGGGCCAGCAATCAGCCCCAGCATTTT.

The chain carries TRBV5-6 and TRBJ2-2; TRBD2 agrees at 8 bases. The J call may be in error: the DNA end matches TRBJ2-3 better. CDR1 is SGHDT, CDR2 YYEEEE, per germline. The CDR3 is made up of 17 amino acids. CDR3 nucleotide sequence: TGTGCCAGCAGCTTGGTAGTTGGCGGGGGGCACCTAGATACGCAGTATTTT. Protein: CASSLVVGGGHLDTQYF.

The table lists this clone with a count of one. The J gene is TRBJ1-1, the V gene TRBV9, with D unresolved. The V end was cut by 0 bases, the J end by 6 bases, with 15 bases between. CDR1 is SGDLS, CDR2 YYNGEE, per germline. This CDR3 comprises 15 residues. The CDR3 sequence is CASSVGGRRESEAFF. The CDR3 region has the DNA TGTGCCAGCAGCGTAGGCGGGAGAAGGGAGTCTGAAGCTTTCTTT.

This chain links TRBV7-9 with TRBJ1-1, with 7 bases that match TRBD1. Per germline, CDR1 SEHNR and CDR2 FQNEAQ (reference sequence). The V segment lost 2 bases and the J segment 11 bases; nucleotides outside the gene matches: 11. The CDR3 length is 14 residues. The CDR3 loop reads CASSLLDRSAEAFF. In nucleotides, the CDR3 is TGTGCCAGCAGCTTACTGGACAGGTCCGCGGAGGCTTTCTTT.

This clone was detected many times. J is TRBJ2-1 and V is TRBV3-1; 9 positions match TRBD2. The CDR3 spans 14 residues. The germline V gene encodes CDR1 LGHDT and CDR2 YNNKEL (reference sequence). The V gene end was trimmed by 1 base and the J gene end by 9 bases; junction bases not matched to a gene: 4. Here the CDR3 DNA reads TGTGCCAGCAGCCAAGGACTAGCGGCGAGTGAGCAGTTCTTC. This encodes CASSQGLAASEQFF.

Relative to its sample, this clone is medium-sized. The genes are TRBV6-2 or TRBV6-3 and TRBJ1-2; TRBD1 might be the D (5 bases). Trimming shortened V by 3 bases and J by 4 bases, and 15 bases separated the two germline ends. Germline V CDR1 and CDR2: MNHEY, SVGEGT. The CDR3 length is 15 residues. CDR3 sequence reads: CASSYRWGTLYGYTF. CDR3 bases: TGTGCCAGCAGTTATCGATGGGGGACCCTCTATGGCTACACCTTC.

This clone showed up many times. In DNA form, the CDR3 reads TGTGCCAGCAGCTTCCTTGTGGGCACAGATACGCAGTATTTT. Protein: CASSFLVGTDTQYF. This chain uses TRBV11-1 with TRBJ2-3; no firm D call. Germline loops: CDR1 SGHAT, CDR2 FQDESV (reference sequence). With 3 bases removed from V and 1 base from J, the gap between germline ends came to 8 bases. This CDR3 has 14 amino acids.

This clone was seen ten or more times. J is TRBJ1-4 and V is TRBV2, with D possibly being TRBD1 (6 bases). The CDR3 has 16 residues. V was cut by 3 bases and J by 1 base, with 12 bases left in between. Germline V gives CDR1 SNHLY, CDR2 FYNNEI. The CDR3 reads CASSDKGERTNEKLFF. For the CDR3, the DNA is TGTGCCAGCAGTGATAAGGGGGAAAGAACTAATGAAAAACTGTTTTTT.

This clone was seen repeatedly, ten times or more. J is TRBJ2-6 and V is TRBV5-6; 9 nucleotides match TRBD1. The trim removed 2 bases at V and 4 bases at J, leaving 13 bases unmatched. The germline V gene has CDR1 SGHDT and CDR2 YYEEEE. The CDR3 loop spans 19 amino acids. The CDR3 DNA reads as TGTGCCAGCAGCTTATCTCCGGGACAGGGACTCTCCGGGGCCAACGTCCTGACTTTC. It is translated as CASSLSPGQGLSGANVLTF.

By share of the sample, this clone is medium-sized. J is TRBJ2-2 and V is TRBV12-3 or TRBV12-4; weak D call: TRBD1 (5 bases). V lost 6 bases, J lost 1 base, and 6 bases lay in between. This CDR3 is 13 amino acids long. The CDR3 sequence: CASRTVNTGELFF. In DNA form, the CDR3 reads TGTGCCAGCAGGACAGTGAACACCGGGGAGCTGTTTTTT.

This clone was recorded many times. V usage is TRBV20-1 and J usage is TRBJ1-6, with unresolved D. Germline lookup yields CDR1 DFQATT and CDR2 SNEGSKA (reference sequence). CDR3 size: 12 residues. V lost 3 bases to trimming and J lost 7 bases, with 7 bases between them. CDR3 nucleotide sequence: TGCAGTGCTAGCGGCGGGAATTCACCCCTCCACTTT. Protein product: CSASGGNSPLHF.

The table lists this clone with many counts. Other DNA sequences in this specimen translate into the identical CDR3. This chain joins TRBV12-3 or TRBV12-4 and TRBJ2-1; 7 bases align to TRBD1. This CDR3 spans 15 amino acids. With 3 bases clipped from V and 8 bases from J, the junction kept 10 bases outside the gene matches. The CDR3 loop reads CASSLTGNGGDEQFF. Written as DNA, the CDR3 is TGTGCCAGCAGTTTGACAGGGAATGGCGGTGATGAGCAGTTCTTC.